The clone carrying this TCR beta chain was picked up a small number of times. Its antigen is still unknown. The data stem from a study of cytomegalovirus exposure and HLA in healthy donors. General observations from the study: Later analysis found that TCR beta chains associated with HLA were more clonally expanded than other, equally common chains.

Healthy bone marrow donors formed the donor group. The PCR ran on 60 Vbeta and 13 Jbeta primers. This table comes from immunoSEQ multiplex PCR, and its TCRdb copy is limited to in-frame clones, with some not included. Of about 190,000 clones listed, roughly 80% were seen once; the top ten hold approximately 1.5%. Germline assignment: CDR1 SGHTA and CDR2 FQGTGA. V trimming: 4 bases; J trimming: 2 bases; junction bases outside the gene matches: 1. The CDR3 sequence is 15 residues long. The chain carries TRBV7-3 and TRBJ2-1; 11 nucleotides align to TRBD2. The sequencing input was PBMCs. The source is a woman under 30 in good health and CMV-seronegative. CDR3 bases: TGTGCCAGCAGCTCTAGCGGGGGGCCCTACAATGAGCAGTTCTTC. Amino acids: CASSSSGGPYNEQFF.